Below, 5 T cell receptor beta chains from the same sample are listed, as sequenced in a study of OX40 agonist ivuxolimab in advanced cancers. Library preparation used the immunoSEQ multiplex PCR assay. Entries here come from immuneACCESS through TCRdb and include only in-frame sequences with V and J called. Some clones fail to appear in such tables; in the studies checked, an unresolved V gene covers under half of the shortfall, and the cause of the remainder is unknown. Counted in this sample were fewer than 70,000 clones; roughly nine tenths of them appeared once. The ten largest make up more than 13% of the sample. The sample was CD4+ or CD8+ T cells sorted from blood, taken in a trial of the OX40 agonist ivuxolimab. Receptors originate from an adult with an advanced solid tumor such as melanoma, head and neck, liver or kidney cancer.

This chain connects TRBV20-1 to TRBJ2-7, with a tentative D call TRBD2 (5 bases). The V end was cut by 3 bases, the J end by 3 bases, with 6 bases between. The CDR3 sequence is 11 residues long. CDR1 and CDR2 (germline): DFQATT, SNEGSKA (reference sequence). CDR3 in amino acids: CSARSGYEQYF. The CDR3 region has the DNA TGCAGTGCTAGGAGCGGCTACGAGCAGTACTTC.

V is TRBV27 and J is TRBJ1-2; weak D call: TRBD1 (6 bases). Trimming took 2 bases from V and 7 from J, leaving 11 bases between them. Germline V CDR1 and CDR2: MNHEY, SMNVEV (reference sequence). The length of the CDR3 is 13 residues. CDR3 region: CASSLQGMGGYTF. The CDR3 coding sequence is TGTGCCAGCAGTTTACAGGGGATGGGTGGCTACACCTTC.

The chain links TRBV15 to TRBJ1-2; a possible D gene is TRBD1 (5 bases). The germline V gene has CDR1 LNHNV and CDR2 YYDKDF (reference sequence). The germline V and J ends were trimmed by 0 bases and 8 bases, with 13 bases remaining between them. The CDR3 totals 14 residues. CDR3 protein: CATSRDRQQEGYTF. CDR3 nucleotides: TGTGCCACCAGCAGAGATCGGCAACAGGAGGGCTACACCTTC.

CDR3 amino acids: CARSPRRETQYF. Here the CDR3 DNA reads TGTGCCAGAAGCCCGAGAAGGGAGACCCAGTACTTC. V gene TRBV5-3 combines with J gene TRBJ2-5, with D unclear. TRBV5-3 is identified as an open reading frame with a role that is uncertain. V gave up 4 bases and J gave up 5 bases, with 9 bases separating them. The CDR3 is made up of 12 amino acids.

CDR3 amino acids: CAQDTQTQYF. The CDR3 nucleotides are TGCGCCCAGGACACGCAGACCCAGTACTTC. The chain couples TRBV5-1 to TRBJ2-5; tentative D call: TRBD1 (5 bases). This CDR3 comprises 10 residues. Trimming left V 10 bases short and J 6 bases short, with 10 bases between. CDR1 is SGHRS, CDR2 YFSETQ, per germline.